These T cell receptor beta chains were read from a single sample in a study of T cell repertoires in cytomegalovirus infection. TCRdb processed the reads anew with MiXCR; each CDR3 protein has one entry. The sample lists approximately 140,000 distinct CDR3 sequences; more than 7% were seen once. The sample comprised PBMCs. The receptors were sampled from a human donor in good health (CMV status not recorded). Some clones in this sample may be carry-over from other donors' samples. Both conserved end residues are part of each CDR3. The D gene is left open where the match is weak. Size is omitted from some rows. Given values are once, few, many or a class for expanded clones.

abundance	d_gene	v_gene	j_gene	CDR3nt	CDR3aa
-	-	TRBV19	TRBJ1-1	TGTGCCACCCGAGGGGATGGCAGCGTTGAAGCTTTCTTT	CATRGDGSVEAFF
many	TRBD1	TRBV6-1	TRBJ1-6	TGTGCCAGCAGTGAAAACCCGTTTGGGACAGCGCCCAGCCTCTTCCACTTT	CASSENPFGTAPSLFHF
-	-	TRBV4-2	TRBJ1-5	TGTGCCAGCAGCCAACTCCGGGATCAGCCCCAGCATTTT	CASSQLRDQPQHF
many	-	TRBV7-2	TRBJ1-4	TGTGCCAGCAGCCAAATAGACAGGTCTATTAATGAAAAACTGTTTTTT	CASSQIDRSINEKLFF
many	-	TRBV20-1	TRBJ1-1	TGCAGTGCTAGAGATGGAAAGGGTTTGACGCCTGAAGCTTTCTTT	CSARDGKGLTPEAFF
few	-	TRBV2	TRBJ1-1	TGTGCCAGCATAAACCCAGGGGCACTGAAAGCTTTCTTT	CASINPGALKAFF
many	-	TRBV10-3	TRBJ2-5	TGTGCCATCAGTGGGGCCAAGGGTGCAGAGACCCAGTACTTC	CAISGAKGAETQYF
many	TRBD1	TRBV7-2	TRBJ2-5	TGTGCCAGCAGCGGGGGACAGGGGGCGTCCGAGACCCAGTACTTC	CASSGGQGASETQYF
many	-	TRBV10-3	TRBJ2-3	TGTGCCATCAGTGACCAACTCACAGATACGCAGTATTTT	CAISDQLTDTQYF
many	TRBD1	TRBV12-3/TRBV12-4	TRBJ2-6	TGTGCCAGCAGCTTCTTACCGGGGACAGGGGGAAAAGGGGCCAACGTCCTGACTTTC	CASSFLPGTGGKGANVLTF
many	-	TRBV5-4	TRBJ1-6	TGTGCCAGCAGCCCCGGGGCTCAAGAACGTAATTCACCCCTCCACTTT	CASSPGAQERNSPLHF
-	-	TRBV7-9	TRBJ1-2	TGTGCCAGCAGCTTTGAGGGATTTTTGCATGGCTACACCTTC	CASSFEGFLHGYTF
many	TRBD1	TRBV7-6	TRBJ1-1	TGTGCCAGCAGCCCCCAAGGACAGGGCGGCACTGAAGCTTTCTTT	CASSPQGQGGTEAFF
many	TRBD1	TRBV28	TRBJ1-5	TGTGCCAGCAGTACTGACAGGGGTAGCAATCAGCCCCAGCATTTT	CASSTDRGSNQPQHF
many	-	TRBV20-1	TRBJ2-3	TGCAGTGCTAGAGATCTAGGACAGTCCCTCTGGGGAGATACGCAGTATTTT	CSARDLGQSLWGDTQYF
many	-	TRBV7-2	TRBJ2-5	TGTGCCAGCAGCTTTACTCCGAACCGGGAGACCCAGTACTTC	CASSFTPNRETQYF
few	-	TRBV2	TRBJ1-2	TGTGCCAGCAGTGAGACGGAGAGGGCACCCGGCTACACCTTC	CASSETERAPGYTF
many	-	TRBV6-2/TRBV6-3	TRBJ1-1	TGTGCCAGTCACAGGGAAGGGACTGAAGCTTTCTTT	CASHREGTEAFF
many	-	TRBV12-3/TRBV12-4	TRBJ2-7	TGTGCCAGCAGCCCCCCGAACCGGCCGGGGGAGCAGTACTTC	CASSPPNRPGEQYF
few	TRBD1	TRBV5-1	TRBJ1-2	TGCGCCAGCAGCTTGGCCCTTACCGGGACAGGGAGTGGCTACACCTTC	CASSLALTGTGSGYTF
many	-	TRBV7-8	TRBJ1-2	TGTGCCAGCAGCCCCCCTGGGCTGCATCCTAACTATGGCTACACCTTC	CASSPPGLHPNYGYTF
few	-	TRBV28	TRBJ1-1	TGTGCCAGCAGCAATCAGGGGTCTGAAGCTTTCTTT	CASSNQGSEAFF
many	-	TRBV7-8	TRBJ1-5	TGTGCCAGCAGCTTAAGGGGCGGTAGCAATCAGCCCCAGCATTTT	CASSLRGGSNQPQHF
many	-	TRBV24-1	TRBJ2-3	TGTGCCACCAGTGATTTGAAGGGGGGCGCTAGCACAGATACGCAGTATTTT	CATSDLKGGASTDTQYF
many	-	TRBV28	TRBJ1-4	TGTGCCAGCAGTTTCTCGGGGGCAGCAACTAATGAAAAACTGTTTTTT	CASSFSGAATNEKLFF
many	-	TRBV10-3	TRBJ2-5	TGTGCCATCAGTGTGCGGCTACAAGAGACCCAGTACTTC	CAISVRLQETQYF
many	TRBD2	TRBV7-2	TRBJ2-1	TGTGCCAGCAGCTACCTCGGACTAGCCCCCTACAATGAGCAGTTCTTC	CASSYLGLAPYNEQFF
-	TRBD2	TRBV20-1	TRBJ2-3	TGCAGTGCTATAGCGGGGGATACGCAGTATTTT	CSAIAGDTQYF
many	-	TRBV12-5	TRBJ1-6	TGTGCTAGTGGTTTGCAGGGGACGGGCCGGAATTCACCCCTCCACTTT	CASGLQGTGRNSPLHF
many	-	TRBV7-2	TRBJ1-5	TGTGCCAGCAGCCTTGGACTGGGGCCCCAGCATTTT	CASSLGLGPQHF
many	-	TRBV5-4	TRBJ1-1	TGTGCCAGCAGCACGACTATGAACACTGAAGCTTTCTTT	CASSTTMNTEAFF
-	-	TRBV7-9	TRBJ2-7	TGTGCCAGCAGTGACGACAGTCCAACCTACGAGCAGTACTTC	CASSDDSPTYEQYF
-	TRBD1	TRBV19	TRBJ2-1	TGTGCCACCGCGGACAGGGGGCGCTTCAATGAGCAGTTCTTC	CATADRGRFNEQFF
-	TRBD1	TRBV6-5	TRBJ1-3	TGTGCCAGCAGTTTAACCTGGACAGGGGACACCATATATTTT	CASSLTWTGDTIYF
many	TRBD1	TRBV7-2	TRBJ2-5	TGTGCCAGCAGATCGGACAGGGGGGATGAGACCCAGTACTTC	CASRSDRGDETQYF
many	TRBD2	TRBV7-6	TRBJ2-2	TGTGCCAGCAGCCGGCGGACTAGCGAGAACACCGGGGAGCTGTTTTTT	CASSRRTSENTGELFF
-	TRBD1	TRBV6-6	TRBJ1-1	TGTGCCAGCCAAGGACAGGGCACCGTCAACACTGAAGCTTTCTTT	CASQGQGTVNTEAFF
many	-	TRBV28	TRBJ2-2	TGTGCCAGCAGACCAGGGTCCGGGGAGCTGTTTTTT	CASRPGSGELFF
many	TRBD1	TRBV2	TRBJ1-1	TGTGCCAGCAGTGGACAGGGGACCACTGAAGCTTTCTTT	CASSGQGTTEAFF
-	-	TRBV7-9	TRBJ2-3	TGTGCCAGCAGCTTTGGTTCTGCGACAGATACGCAGTATTTT	CASSFGSATDTQYF
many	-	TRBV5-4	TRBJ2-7	TGTGCCAGCAGCGCGGAACTAGGGACCATCACCTACGAGCAGTACTTC	CASSAELGTITYEQYF
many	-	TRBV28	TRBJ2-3	TGTACCTGTGCCCTGGCCTTGAGCACAGATACGCAGTATTTT	CTCALALSTDTQYF